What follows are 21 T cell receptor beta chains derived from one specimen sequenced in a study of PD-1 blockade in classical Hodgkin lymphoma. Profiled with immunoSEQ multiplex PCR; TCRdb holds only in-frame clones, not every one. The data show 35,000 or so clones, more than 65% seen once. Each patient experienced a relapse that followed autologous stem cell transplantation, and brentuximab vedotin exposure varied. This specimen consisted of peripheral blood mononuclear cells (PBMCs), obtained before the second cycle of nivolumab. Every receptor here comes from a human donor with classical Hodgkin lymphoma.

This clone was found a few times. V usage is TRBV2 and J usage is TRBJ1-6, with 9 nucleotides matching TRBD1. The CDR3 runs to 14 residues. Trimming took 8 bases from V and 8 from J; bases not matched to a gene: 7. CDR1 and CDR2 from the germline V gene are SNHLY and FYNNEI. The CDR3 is CASGKDRGDSPLHF. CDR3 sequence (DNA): TGTGCCAGCGGCAAGGACAGGGGCGATTCACCCCTCCACTTT.

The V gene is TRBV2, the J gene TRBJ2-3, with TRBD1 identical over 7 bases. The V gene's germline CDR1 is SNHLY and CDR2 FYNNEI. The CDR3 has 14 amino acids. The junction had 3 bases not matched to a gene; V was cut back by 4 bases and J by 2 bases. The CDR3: CASSVQGTTDTQYF. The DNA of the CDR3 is TGTGCCAGCAGTGTACAGGGGACCACAGATACGCAGTATTTT.

The CDR3: CASSLYSTGRAGEQYF. In DNA form, the CDR3 reads TGTGCCAGCAGCTTATACAGTACGGGCCGGGCAGGGGAGCAGTACTTC. This chain uses TRBV7-9 with TRBJ2-7; D is perhaps TRBD1 (5 bases). The V end lost 2 bases, the J end lost 7 bases, and 21 bases lay between the germline ends. CDR1 and CDR2 (germline): SEHNR, FQNEAQ (reference sequence). The CDR3 consists of 16 residues.

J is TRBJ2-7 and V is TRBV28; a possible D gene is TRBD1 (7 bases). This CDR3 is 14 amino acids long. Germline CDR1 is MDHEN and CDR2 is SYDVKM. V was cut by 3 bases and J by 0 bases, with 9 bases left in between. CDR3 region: CASSLEGASYEQYF. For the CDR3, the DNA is TGTGCCAGCAGTTTGGAGGGGGCCTCCTACGAGCAGTACTTC. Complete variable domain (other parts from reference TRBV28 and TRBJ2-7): DVKVTQSSRYLVKRTGEKVFLECVQDMDHENMFWYRQDPGLGLRLIYFSYDVKMKEKGDIPEGYSVSREKKERFSLILESASTNQTSMYLCASSLEGASYEQYFGPGTRLTVT.

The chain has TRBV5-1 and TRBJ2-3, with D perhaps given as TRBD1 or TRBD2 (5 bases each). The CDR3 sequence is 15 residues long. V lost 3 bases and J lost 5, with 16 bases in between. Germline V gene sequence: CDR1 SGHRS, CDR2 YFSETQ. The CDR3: CASSWTSGARDTQYF. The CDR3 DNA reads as TGCGCCAGCAGCTGGACCTCCGGGGCCAGAGATACGCAGTATTTT.

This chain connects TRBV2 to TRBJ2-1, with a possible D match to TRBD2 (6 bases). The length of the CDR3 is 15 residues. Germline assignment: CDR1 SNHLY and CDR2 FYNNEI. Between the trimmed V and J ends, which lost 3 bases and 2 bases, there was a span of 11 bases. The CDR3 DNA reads TGTGCCAGCAGTGAGTTCGGGGGACCCTACAATGAGCAGTTCTTC. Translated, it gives CASSEFGGPYNEQFF.

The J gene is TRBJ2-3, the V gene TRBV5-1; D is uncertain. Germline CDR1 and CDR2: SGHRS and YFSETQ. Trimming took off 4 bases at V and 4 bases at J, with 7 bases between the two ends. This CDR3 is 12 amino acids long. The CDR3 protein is CASSRVADTQYF. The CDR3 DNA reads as TGCGCCAGCAGCCGCGTGGCAGATACGCAGTATTTT.

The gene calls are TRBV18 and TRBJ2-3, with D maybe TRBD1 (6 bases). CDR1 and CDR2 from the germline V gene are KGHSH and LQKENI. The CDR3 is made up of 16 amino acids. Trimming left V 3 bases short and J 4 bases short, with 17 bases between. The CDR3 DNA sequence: TGTGCCAGCTCACCTCGAGGACAGCCCGAGTCAGATACGCAGTATTTT. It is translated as CASSPRGQPESDTQYF.

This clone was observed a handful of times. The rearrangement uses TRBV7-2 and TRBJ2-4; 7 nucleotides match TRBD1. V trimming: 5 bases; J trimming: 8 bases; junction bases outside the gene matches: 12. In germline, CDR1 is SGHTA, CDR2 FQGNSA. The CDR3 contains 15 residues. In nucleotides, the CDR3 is TGTGCCAGCAGCCCTATTGACAGGGTGGGAGACATTCAGTACTTC. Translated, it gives CASSPIDRVGDIQYF.

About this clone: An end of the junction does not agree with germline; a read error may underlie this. The CDR3 reads CASRGDGNSGELFF. CDR3 nucleotide sequence: TGCGCCAGCAGGGGGGACGGAAACAGCGGGGAGCTGTTTTTT. V usage is TRBV4-1 and J usage is TRBJ2-2; D might be TRBD1 or TRBD2, each matching 5 bases. CDR3 length: 14 amino acids. The germline V gene has CDR1 MGHRA and CDR2 YSYEKL.

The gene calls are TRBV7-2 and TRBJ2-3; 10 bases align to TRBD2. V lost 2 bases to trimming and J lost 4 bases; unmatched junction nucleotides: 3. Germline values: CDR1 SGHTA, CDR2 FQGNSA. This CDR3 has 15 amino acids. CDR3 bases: TGTGCCAGCAGCTTACAAGCGGGGGGGTCAGATACGCAGTATTTT. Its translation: CASSLQAGGSDTQYF.

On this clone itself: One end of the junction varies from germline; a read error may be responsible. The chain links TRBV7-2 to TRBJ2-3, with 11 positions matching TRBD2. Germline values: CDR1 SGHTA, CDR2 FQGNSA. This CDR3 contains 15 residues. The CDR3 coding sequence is TGTGCCAGCAGCATAGCGGGGGGGCTGTCAGATACGCAGTATTTT. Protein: CASSIAGGLSDTQYF.

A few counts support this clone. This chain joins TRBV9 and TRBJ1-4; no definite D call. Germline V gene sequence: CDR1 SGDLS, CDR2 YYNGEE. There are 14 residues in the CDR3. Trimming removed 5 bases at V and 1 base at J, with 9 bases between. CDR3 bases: TGTGCCAGCAGTTCAAGTATAACTAATGAAAAACTGTTTTTT. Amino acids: CASSSSITNEKLFF.

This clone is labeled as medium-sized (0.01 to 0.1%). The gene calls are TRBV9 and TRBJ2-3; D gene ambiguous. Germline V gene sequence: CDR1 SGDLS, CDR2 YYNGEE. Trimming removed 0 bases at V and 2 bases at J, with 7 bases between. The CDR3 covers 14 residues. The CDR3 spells CASSVGYVTDTQYF. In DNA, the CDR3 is TGTGCCAGCAGCGTAGGCTATGTCACAGATACGCAGTATTTT.

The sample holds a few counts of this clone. The CDR3 DNA follows: TGTGCCAGCACCCGGGGTTGGGTTCGCCCCTCTGGGGCCAACGTCCTGACTTTC. Protein product: CASTRGWVRPSGANVLTF. The chain combines TRBV7-9 with TRBJ2-6; weak D call: TRBD2 (5 bases). Trimming removed 7 bases from V and 0 bases from J, with 19 bases in between. The germline V gene encodes CDR1 SEHNR and CDR2 FQNEAQ (reference sequence). The CDR3 is made up of 18 amino acids.

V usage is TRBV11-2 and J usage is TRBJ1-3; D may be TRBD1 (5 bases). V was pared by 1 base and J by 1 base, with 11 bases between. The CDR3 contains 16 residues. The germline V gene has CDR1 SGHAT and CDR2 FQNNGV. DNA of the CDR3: TGTGCCAGCAGCTTAGTCCTCGGGGGATCTGGAAACACCATATATTTT. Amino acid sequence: CASSLVLGGSGNTIYF.

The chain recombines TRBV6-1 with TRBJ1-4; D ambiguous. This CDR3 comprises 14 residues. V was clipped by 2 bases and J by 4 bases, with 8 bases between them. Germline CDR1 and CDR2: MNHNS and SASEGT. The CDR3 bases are TGTGCCAGCAGTGAATACGGAATTAATGAAAAACTGTTTTTT. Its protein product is CASSEYGINEKLFF.

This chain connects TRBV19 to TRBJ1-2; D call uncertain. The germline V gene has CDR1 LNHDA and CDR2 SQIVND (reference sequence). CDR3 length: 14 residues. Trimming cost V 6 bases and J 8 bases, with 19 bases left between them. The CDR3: CASRKTALDGGYTF. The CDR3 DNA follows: TGTGCCAGTAGGAAGACGGCCCTGGATGGGGGCTACACCTTC.

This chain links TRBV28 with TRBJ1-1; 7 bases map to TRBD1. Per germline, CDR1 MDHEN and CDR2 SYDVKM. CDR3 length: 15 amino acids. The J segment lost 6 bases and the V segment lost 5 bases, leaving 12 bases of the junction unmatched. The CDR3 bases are TGTGCCAGCAGTCGTACCGGGACAGTATTTGCTGAAGCTTTCTTT. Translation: CASSRTGTVFAEAFF.

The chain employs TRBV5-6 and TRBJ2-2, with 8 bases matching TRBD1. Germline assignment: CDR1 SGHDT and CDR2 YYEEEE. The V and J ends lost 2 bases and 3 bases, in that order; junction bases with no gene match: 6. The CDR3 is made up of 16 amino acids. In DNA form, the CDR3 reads TGTGCCAGCAGCTTTTTAAACAGGGGGTACACCGGGGAGCTGTTTTTT. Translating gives CASSFLNRGYTGELFF.

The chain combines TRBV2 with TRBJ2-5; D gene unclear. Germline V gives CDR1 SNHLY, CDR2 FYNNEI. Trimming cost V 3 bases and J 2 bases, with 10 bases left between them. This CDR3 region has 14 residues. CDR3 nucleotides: TGTGCCAGCAGTGATTTGTCCAGACAAGAGACCCAGTACTTC. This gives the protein CASSDLSRQETQYF. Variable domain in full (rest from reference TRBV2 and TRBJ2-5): EPEVTQTPSHQVTQMGQEVILRCVPISNHLYFYWYRQILGQKVEFLVSFYNNEISEKSEIFDDQFSVERPDGSNFTLKIRSTKLEDSAMYFCASSDLSRQETQYFGPGTRLLVL.